This TCR beta chain was sequenced for a study of T cell responses to AZD1222 COVID-19 vaccine. V was cut by 9 bases and J by 8 bases, with 10 bases left in between. This CDR3 contains 12 residues. Looked up from germline, CDR1 is KGHDR and CDR2 is SFDVKD. Measured with immunoSEQ multiplex PCR; TCRdb has only the in-frame clones, and not every one. The repertoire has 140,000 or so clones, about 91% of them found once; the top ten carry under 2%. The sample consisted of peripheral blood, taken on day 0 of AZD1222 vaccination. This clonotype was sampled from an adult in good health. The chain joins TRBV24-1 to TRBJ1-6, with D hard to call. The CDR3 spells CATSRIDSPLHF. The CDR3 region has the DNA TGTGCCACCTCTCGGATTGATTCACCCCTCCACTTT.